These 12 T cell receptor beta chains were all obtained from the same sample, sequenced in a study of blood T cell repertoires in COVID-19. Using immunoSEQ multiplex PCR, the repertoire was profiled, and TCRdb retains in-frame clones only, with some absent. The table lists 200,000 or so clones, approximately 84% of them singletons. Material: peripheral blood. These receptors came from a human donor with acute or convalescent COVID-19. The donor label of this sample is uncertain.

V gene TRBV30 combines with J gene TRBJ2-6; D unclear. The V end was cut by 2 bases, the J end by 2 bases, with 7 bases between. The CDR3 length is 14 residues. CDR1 is GTSNPN, CDR2 SVGIG, per germline (reference sequence). This chain's CDR3 is CAWSLTTGANVLTF. CDR3 in DNA: TGTGCCTGGAGTCTTACTACTGGGGCCAACGTCCTGACTTTC.

V is TRBV14 and J is TRBJ1-5; possibly TRBD1 for D (6 bases). Germline CDR1 reads SGHDN; CDR2 reads FVKESK. The CDR3 sequence is 15 residues long. Trimming left V 1 base short and J 3 bases short, with 10 bases between. The CDR3 nucleotides are TGTGCCAGCAGCCAAGCTGGGGGCGTCAATCAGCCCCAGCATTTT. It yields the protein CASSQAGGVNQPQHF.

The rearrangement links TRBV5-4 to TRBJ1-2, with a tentative D call TRBD1 (6 bases). Per germline, CDR1 SGHNT and CDR2 YYREEE (reference sequence). The length of the CDR3 is 14 residues. V was cut by 6 bases and J by 8 bases, with 20 bases left in between. CDR3 region: CASILRGAGGGYTF. The CDR3 nucleotides are TGTGCCAGCATCCTACGGGGGGCTGGTGGAGGCTACACCTTC.

The J gene is TRBJ2-7, the V gene TRBV18, with 7 bases fitting TRBD2. Trimming removed 0 bases from V and 4 bases from J; junction bases left unmatched: 6. CDR1 is KGHSH and CDR2 is LQKENI in the germline V gene. The CDR3 has 15 amino acids. DNA for the CDR3: TGTGCCAGCTCACCACCTGGCGGGAGTGGATACGAGCAGTACTTC. Encoded protein: CASSPPGGSGYEQYF. Full variable domain (outside the CDR3, taken from reference TRBV18 and TRBJ2-7): NAGVMQNPRHLVRRRGQEARLRCSPMKGHSHVYWYRQLPEEGLKFMVYLQKENIIDESGMPKERFSAEFPKEGPSILRIQQVVRGDSAAYFCASSPPGGSGYEQYFGPGTRLTVT.

This chain links TRBV28 with TRBJ2-5, with no clear D. Trimming pared 3 bases from V and 0 bases from J, leaving 11 bases between. The CDR3 consists of 15 residues. CDR1 and CDR2 from the germline V gene are MDHEN and SYDVKM. CDR3 residues: CASSFKARYQETQYF. The CDR3 bases are TGTGCCAGCAGTTTCAAGGCCAGGTACCAAGAGACCCAGTACTTC.

The gene calls are TRBV4-1 and TRBJ2-2; 8 positions agree with TRBD1. Germline lookup yields CDR1 MGHRA and CDR2 YSYEKL. This CDR3 is built from 17 residues. V was pared by 0 bases and J by 1 base, with 4 bases of the junction left unmatched. The CDR3 coding sequence is TGCGCCAGCAGCCAAGAACGCGACAGGGGGAACACCGGGGAGCTGTTTTTT. It yields the protein CASSQERDRGNTGELFF.

The V and J genes are TRBV19 and TRBJ2-3, with D perhaps matching TRBD1 (5 bases). Looked up from germline, CDR1 is LNHDA and CDR2 is SQIVND (reference sequence). The CDR3 has 15 residues. Trimming shortened V by 4 bases and J by 4 bases, and 15 bases separated the two germline ends. CDR3 nucleotides: TGTGCCAGTAGTAAAGGCGCAGGGATCGCAGATACGCAGTATTTT. It encodes CASSKGAGIADTQYF.

Only a few counts were recorded for this clone. The chain has TRBV13 and TRBJ2-1; D is possibly TRBD2 (6 bases). The CDR3 extends over 17 amino acids. Trimming removed 1 base from V and 5 bases from J, with 18 bases in between. The germline V gene encodes CDR1 PRHDT and CDR2 FYEKMQ (reference sequence). CDR3 sequence reads: CASSLVQGRGLHNEQFF. CDR3 bases: TGTGCCAGCAGCTTAGTCCAGGGACGGGGGTTACACAATGAGCAGTTCTTC.

This clone showed up just a few times. This rearrangement joins TRBV5-1 to TRBJ1-1; 7 nucleotides line up with TRBD1. The V gene's germline CDR1 is SGHRS and CDR2 YFSETQ. V lost 4 bases, J lost 5 bases, and 11 bases stayed unmatched. The CDR3 runs 15 residues. CDR3 in amino acids: CASSRETGDLTEAFF. CDR3 DNA: TGCGCCAGCAGCAGAGAAACAGGGGATTTAACTGAAGCTTTCTTT.

The chain carries TRBV27 and TRBJ2-1; 7 nucleotides match TRBD2. V gave up 5 bases and J gave up 9 bases; unmatched junction bases: 19. Germline V gene lookup returns CDR1 MNHEY and CDR2 SMNVEV (reference sequence). This CDR3 is 17 amino acids long. The DNA of the CDR3 is TGTGCCAGCAGTCAGGAACGGATGGCGGGAGTGGGAAGTGAGCAGTTCTTC. Its protein is CASSQERMAGVGSEQFF.

The genes are TRBV7-9 and TRBJ2-1; no definite D call. The germline CDR1 and CDR2 sequences are SEHNR and FQNEAQ (reference sequence). This CDR3 contains 14 residues. Trimming removed 6 bases from V and 7 bases from J, with 16 bases in between. The CDR3 reads CASSPLTRVNEQFF. CDR3 sequence (DNA): TGTGCCAGCAGTCCTCTAACCCGGGTGAATGAGCAGTTCTTC.

The rearrangement joins TRBV9 to TRBJ2-3, with 9 positions matching TRBD1. Per germline, CDR1 SGDLS and CDR2 YYNGEE. There are 15 residues in the CDR3. Trimming removed 3 bases from V and 3 bases from J; junction bases left unmatched: 5. The CDR3, as DNA: TGTGCCAGCAGCGCCGGGACAGGGTGGACAGATACGCAGTATTTT. Protein sequence: CASSAGTGWTDTQYF.